This entry lists 20 T cell receptor beta chains sequenced from one sample in a study of T cell clones after liver transplantation. Repertoires were generated with immunoSEQ multiplex PCR, while TCRdb's copy carries only in-frame clones and drops some. This table holds about 75,000 clones, approximately 80% found once. Specimen: CD4+ T cells from blood, collected around 50 months after liver transplant. These receptors were collected from a human patient who received a liver transplant. The graft donor may account for some of the T cells.

V is TRBV5-1 and J is TRBJ2-7; D is uncertain. Between the trimmed V and J ends, which lost 5 bases and 4 bases, there was a span of 10 bases. The CDR3 sequence is 12 residues long. The germline V gene encodes CDR1 SGHRS and CDR2 YFSETQ. The CDR3 region is CASRPEGYEQYF. CDR3 coding DNA: TGCGCCAGCAGACCTGAAGGGTACGAGCAGTACTTC.

The CDR3 DNA follows: TGTGCCAGCAGTGCGACAGGGGGTGGAGATACGCAGTATTTT. It yields the protein CASSATGGGDTQYF. The V call is TRBV25-1, the J call TRBJ2-3, with 9 positions matching TRBD1. V shed 4 bases and J 5 bases; nucleotides not matched to a gene: 4. This CDR3 is built from 14 residues. Germline V gene data show CDR1 as MGHDK and CDR2 as SYGVNS.

The V call is TRBV6-4, the J call TRBJ2-3, with a weak D call TRBD2 (6 bases). CDR3 length equals 15 residues. With 0 bases removed from V and 1 base from J, the gap between germline ends came to 8 bases. In germline, CDR1 is MRHNA, CDR2 SNTAGT. The CDR3: CASSDSGTGTDTQYF. CDR3 DNA: TGTGCCAGCAGTGACTCAGGGACTGGCACAGATACGCAGTATTTT.

The V call is TRBV28, the J call TRBJ1-1; possible D gene TRBD1, 5 bases. V was clipped by 1 base and J by 4 bases, with 10 bases between them. Germline CDR1 is MDHEN and CDR2 is SYDVKM. The CDR3 spans 14 residues. The CDR3 DNA follows: TGTGCCAGCAGTTTATCCAGGGAGAGCACTGAAGCTTTCTTT. It specifies CASSLSRESTEAFF.

The gene calls are TRBV21-1 and TRBJ2-7; the table calls TRBD2, which could not be checked here. TRBV21-1 is listed as a pseudogene. The CDR3 length is 15 residues. DNA of the CDR3: TGTGCCAGCAGCTACCGGGACGGGGGCTCCTACGAGCAGTACTTC. This gives the protein CASSYRDGGSYEQYF.

This clone showed up just once. The chain combines TRBV19 with TRBJ2-3, with D possibly matching TRBD2 (5 bases). CDR3 length: 18 amino acids. Looked up from germline, CDR1 is LNHDA and CDR2 is SQIVND (reference sequence). The ends were cut back, 5 bases at V and 2 bases at J, with 23 bases in the middle. CDR3 residues: CASSSHRGLAESTDTQYF. The CDR3 coding sequence is TGTGCCAGTAGTTCCCACCGGGGTCTGGCGGAGTCCACAGATACGCAGTATTTT.

This sequence joins TRBV7-9 and TRBJ2-1, with TRBD1 as a possible D gene (6 bases). The V gene's germline CDR1 is SEHNR and CDR2 FQNEAQ (reference sequence). V was cut by 5 bases and J by 2 bases, with 13 bases left in between. The CDR3 is 15 amino acids. The CDR3 sequence: CASSPLRGTYNEQFF. Here the CDR3 DNA reads TGTGCCAGCAGCCCTCTTAGGGGGACCTACAATGAGCAGTTCTTC.

The gene calls are TRBV11-1 and TRBJ2-5; D is perhaps TRBD1 or TRBD2 (5 bases each). CDR1 SGHAT and CDR2 FQDESV come from the germline V gene (reference sequence). Between the trimmed V and J ends, which lost 5 bases and 4 bases, there was a span of 14 bases. The CDR3 is 14 residues long. The CDR3 sequence is CASSTVGVVETQYF. CDR3 DNA: TGTGCCAGCAGCACGGTGGGGGTCGTAGAGACCCAGTACTTC.

This clone showed up just once. The genes are TRBV7-2 and TRBJ2-1; 8 nucleotides align to TRBD2. The J segment lost 5 bases and the V segment lost 4 bases, leaving 7 bases of the junction unmatched. The CDR3 spans 15 residues. Germline CDR1 is SGHTA and CDR2 is FQGNSA. The CDR3 here is CASSSRTSTNNEQFF. CDR3 DNA sequence: TGTGCCAGCAGCTCCAGGACTAGCACAAACAATGAGCAGTTCTTC.

This CDR3 reads CASSAFQGKGAEQYF. CDR3 DNA: TGTGCCAGCAGCGCGTTCCAGGGTAAAGGTGCCGAGCAGTACTTC. The genes are TRBV7-2 and TRBJ2-7, with D perhaps matching TRBD1 (5 bases). Trimming stripped 5 bases from V and 6 bases from J, with 20 bases between. Germline assignment: CDR1 SGHTA and CDR2 FQGNSA. There are 15 residues in the CDR3.

The V gene is TRBV5-1, the J gene TRBJ1-2; 11 bases are shared with TRBD1. Trimming took 0 bases from V and 7 from J; bases not matched to a gene: 8. The CDR3 loop spans 16 amino acids. The germline CDR1 and CDR2 sequences are SGHRS and YFSETQ. CDR3 in amino acids: CASSLAGTGGEGGYTF. CDR3 in DNA: TGCGCCAGCAGCTTGGCCGGGACAGGGGGAGAAGGTGGCTACACCTTC.

This chain uses TRBV7-7 with TRBJ2-1, with 9 bases that match TRBD2. Germline V CDR1 and CDR2: SSHAT, FNYEAQ (reference sequence). The trim removed 1 base at V and 6 bases at J, leaving 10 bases unmatched. This CDR3 has 17 amino acids. CDR3 residues: CASSLDVWRGGPNEQFF. CDR3 DNA sequence: TGTGCCAGCAGCTTAGATGTTTGGCGGGGGGGCCCCAATGAGCAGTTCTTC. The full variable domain, its missing parts supplied by reference TRBV7-7 and TRBJ2-1, is GAGVSQSPRYKVTKRGQDVTLRCDPISSHATLYWYQQALGQGPEFLTYFNYEAQPDKSGLPSDRFSAERPEGSISTLTIQRTEQRDSAMYRCASSLDVWRGGPNEQFFGPGTRLTVL.

This clone was picked up a small number of times. The genes are TRBV19 and TRBJ2-7, with D possibly being TRBD2 (5 bases). Trimming stripped 2 bases from V and 6 bases from J, with 14 bases between. The V gene's germline CDR1 is LNHDA and CDR2 SQIVND (reference sequence). This CDR3 is 14 amino acids long. The CDR3 sequence is CASSIHGNALEQYF. In nucleotides, the CDR3 is TGTGCCAGTAGTATACACGGGAACGCCCTCGAGCAGTACTTC.

This rearrangement joins TRBV2 to TRBJ1-2, with D uncertain. The germline V gene encodes CDR1 SNHLY and CDR2 FYNNEI. The germline V and J ends were trimmed by 2 bases and 2 bases, with 9 bases remaining between them. The CDR3 has 14 residues. DNA of the CDR3: TGTGCCAGCAGTGAATCGGTTTGGAACTATGGCTACACCTTC. As protein: CASSESVWNYGYTF.

The J gene is TRBJ1-2, the V gene TRBV7-6; D not certain. The CDR3 runs 14 residues. V was trimmed by 5 bases and J by 6 bases, leaving 16 bases between them. Germline V gene data show CDR1 as SGHVS and CDR2 as FNYEAQ. DNA for the CDR3: TGTGCCAGCAGCCGTGTAGGGCGTGACGATGGCTACACCTTC. It codes for CASSRVGRDDGYTF.

The rearrangement links TRBV6-5 to TRBJ1-5, with TRBD1 matching 10 bases. Germline CDR1 and CDR2: MNHEY and SVGAGI. The CDR3 extends over 15 amino acids. The junction had 8 bases not matched to a gene; V was cut back by 7 bases and J by 5 bases. CDR3 bases: TGTGCCAGCACTATGGACAGGGGGGTAGATCAGCCCCAGCATTTT. Translation gives CASTMDRGVDQPQHF.

This clone has a handful of counts. The chain couples TRBV7-8 to TRBJ2-1; TRBD2 aligns across 14 bases. J gave up 4 bases and V 2 bases, and 1 base lay outside the gene matches. There are 16 residues in the CDR3. Germline V gene sequence: CDR1 SGHVS, CDR2 FQNEAQ. DNA for the CDR3: TGTGCCAGCAGCTTACGGACTAGCGGGGGGTACAATGAGCAGTTCTTC. Protein: CASSLRTSGGYNEQFF.

V and J are TRBV7-8 and TRBJ2-1; 8 bases are shared with TRBD2. This CDR3 region has 17 residues. Germline CDR1 and CDR2: SGHVS and FQNEAQ. Unmatched junction bases numbered 13, after V lost 5 bases and J lost 4 bases. The CDR3 region has the DNA TGTGCCAGCAGCCCTAACAGGGAAGCGGGAGCATACAATGAGCAGTTCTTC. Translation: CASSPNREAGAYNEQFF.

This rearrangement joins TRBV7-6 to TRBJ2-3; 7 bases agree with TRBD2. The CDR3 spans 14 residues. V trimming: 1 base; J trimming: 7 bases; junction bases outside the gene matches: 5. Germline loops: CDR1 SGHVS, CDR2 FNYEAQ. The CDR3 protein is CASSLGASGNTQYF. The DNA for the CDR3 is TGTGCCAGCAGCTTAGGGGCCAGCGGGAATACGCAGTATTTT.

This clone came up once. The V gene is TRBV5-6, the J gene TRBJ2-7, with D possibly matching TRBD1 (6 bases). Trimming took off 3 bases at V and 1 base at J, with 14 bases between the two ends. In germline, CDR1 is SGHDT, CDR2 YYEEEE. CDR3 length: 15 residues. The CDR3 nucleotides read TGTGCCAGCAGCTCCCAGACAGGCCTTTCCTACGAGCAGTACTTC. Its protein product is CASSSQTGLSYEQYF.